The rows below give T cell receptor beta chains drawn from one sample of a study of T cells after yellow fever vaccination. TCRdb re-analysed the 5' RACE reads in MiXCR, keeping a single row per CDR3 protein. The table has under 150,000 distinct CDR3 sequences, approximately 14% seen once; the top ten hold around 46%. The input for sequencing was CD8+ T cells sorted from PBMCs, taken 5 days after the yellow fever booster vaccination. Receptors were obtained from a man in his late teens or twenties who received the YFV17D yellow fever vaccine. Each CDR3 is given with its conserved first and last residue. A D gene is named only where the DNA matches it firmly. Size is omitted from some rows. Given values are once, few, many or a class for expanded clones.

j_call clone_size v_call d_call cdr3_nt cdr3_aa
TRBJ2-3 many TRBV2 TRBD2 TGTGCCAGCAGTGAAGTGGGTAGTAGCGGGGGGGCGCGCACAGATACGCAGTATTTT CASSEVGSSGGARTDTQYF
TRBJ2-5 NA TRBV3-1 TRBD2 TGTGCCAGCAGCCAAGGTCGCCTAGCGGGGGTGCACCAAGAGACCCAGTACTTC CASSQGRLAGVHQETQYF
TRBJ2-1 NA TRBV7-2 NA TGTGCCAGCGGTGGGGTAAATTTCTACAATGAGCAGTTCTTC CASGGVNFYNEQFF
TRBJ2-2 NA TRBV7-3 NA TGTGCCAGCAGCTCAGACGGAAACACCGGGGAGCTGTTTTTT CASSSDGNTGELFF
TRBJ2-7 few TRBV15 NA TGTGCCACCAGCTTTAAGTCCTACGAGCAGTACTTC CATSFKSYEQYF
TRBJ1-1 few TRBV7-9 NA TGTGCCAGCAGCTTGGGAACGTCTGAAGCTTTCTTT CASSLGTSEAFF
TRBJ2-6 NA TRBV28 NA TGTGCCAGCAGCACTGGCCTGACGGGCGGGGCCAACGTCCTGACTTTC CASSTGLTGGANVLTF
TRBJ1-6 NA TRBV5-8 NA TGTGCCAGCAGCTTGGAAGGGTTTAGTAATTCACCCCTCCACTTT CASSLEGFSNSPLHF
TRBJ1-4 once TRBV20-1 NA TGCAGTGCTGGAGATTCAACTAATGAAAAACTGTTTTTT CSAGDSTNEKLFF
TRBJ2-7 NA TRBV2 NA TGTGCCAGCAGTAGTGGACCAGAGCAGTACTTC CASSSGPEQYF
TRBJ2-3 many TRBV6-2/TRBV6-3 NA TGTGCCAGCAGCCCCAGTTTGGCACGAAGCACAGATACGCAGTATTTT CASSPSLARSTDTQYF
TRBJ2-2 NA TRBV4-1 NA TGCGCCAGCAGCCTGATGGCGGGGAACACCGGGGAGCTGTTTTTT CASSLMAGNTGELFF
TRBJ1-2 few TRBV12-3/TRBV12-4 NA TGTGCCAGCAGTTTTGGAGGGGCGCTCTATGGCTACACCTTC CASSFGGALYGYTF
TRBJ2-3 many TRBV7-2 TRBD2 TGTGCCAGCAGCTGGACTAGCGGGGGTACAGATACGCAGTATTTT CASSWTSGGTDTQYF
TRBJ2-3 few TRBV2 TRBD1 TGTGCCAGCAGTGGGGACAGATATTTCCCAGATACGCAGTATTTT CASSGDRYFPDTQYF
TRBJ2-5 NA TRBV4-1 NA TGCGCCAGCAGCCAAGAGAATATTCGTGAGACCCAGTACTTC CASSQENIRETQYF
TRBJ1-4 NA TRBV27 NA TGTGCCAGCAGTTTTCCGTTTGGACATCTCGTTTTT CASSFPFGHLVF
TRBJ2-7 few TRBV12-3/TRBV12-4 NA TGTGCCAGCAGCCCTGAGGGCTGGGGCTCCTACGAGCAGTACTTC CASSPEGWGSYEQYF
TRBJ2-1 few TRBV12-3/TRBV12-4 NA TGTGCCAGCAATATAGACAGGTACAATGAGCAGTTCTTC CASNIDRYNEQFF
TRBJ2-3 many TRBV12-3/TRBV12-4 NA TGTGCCAGCACCTCGGACGCCCAGAGGACAGATACGCAGTATTTT CASTSDAQRTDTQYF
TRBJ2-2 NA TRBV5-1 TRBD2 TGCGCCAGCAGCTGGAGCGGGGGCCTGAACACCGGGGAGCTGTTTTTT CASSWSGGLNTGELFF
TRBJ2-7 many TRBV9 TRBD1 TGTGCCAGCAGCCCAAGGGACAGGGTACTGTACGAGCAGTACTTC CASSPRDRVLYEQYF
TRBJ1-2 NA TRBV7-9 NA TGTGCCAGCAGCTCGACAGACCACCGCTATGGCTACACCTTC CASSSTDHRYGYTF
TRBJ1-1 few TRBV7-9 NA TGTGCCAGCAGCCTCGCGGGACGGGGGGCTAAAGAAGCTTTCTTT CASSLAGRGAKEAFF
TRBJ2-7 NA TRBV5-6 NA TGTGCCAGCAGCTTGGCAGGGACCCACGAGCAGTACTTC CASSLAGTHEQYF
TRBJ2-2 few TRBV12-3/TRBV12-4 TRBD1 TGTGCCAGCAGTTTTAGGACAGGGGAGACTCGGGAGCTGTTTTTT CASSFRTGETRELFF
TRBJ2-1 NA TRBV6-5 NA TGTGCCAGTGGAACCTACAATGAGCAGTTCTTC CASGTYNEQFF
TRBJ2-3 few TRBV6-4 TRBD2 TGTGCCAGCAGTGACTCGTCTAGCGGGGGGATTTTAGATACGCAGTATTTT CASSDSSSGGILDTQYF
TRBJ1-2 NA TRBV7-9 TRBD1 TGTGCCAGCGAGCCAGGACAGGGGGATGGCTACACCTTC CASEPGQGDGYTF
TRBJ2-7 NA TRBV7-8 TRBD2 TGTGCCAGCATATTCGCACCGGGACTAGCGGGGATGGGCTCCTACGAGCAGTACTTC CASIFAPGLAGMGSYEQYF
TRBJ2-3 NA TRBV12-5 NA TGTGCTAGTGGTTTTGGGGTGCCAGATACGCAGTATTTT CASGFGVPDTQYF
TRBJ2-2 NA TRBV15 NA TGTGCCACCAGCAGAGAGTTGGCGTCCGGGGAGCTGTTTTTT CATSRELASGELFF